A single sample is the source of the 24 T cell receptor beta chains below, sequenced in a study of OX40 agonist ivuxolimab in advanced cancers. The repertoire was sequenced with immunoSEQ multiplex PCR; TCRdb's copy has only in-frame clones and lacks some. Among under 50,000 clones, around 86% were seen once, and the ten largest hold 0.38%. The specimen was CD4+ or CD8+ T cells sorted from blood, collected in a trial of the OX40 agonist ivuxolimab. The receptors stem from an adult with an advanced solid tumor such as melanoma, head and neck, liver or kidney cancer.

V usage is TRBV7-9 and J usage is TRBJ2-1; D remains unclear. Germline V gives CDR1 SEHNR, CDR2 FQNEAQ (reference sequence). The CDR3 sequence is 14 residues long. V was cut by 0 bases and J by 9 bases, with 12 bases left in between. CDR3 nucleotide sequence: TGTGCCAGCAGCTTAGCGTGGGCAGGCGGTGAGCAGTTCTTC. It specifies CASSLAWAGGEQFF.

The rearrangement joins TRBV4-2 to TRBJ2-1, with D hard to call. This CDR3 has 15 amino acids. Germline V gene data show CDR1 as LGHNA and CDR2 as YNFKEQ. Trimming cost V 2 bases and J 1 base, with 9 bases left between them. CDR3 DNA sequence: TGTGCCAGCAGCCAATCGGAGATGTCCTACAATGAGCAGTTCTTC. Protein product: CASSQSEMSYNEQFF.

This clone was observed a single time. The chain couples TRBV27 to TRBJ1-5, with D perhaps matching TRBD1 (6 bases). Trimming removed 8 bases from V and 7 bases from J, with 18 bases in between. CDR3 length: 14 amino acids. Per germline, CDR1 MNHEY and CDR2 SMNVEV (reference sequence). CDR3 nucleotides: TGTGCCAGCGGGGGGTTACAGGGAAACCAGCCCCAGCATTTT. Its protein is CASGGLQGNQPQHF.

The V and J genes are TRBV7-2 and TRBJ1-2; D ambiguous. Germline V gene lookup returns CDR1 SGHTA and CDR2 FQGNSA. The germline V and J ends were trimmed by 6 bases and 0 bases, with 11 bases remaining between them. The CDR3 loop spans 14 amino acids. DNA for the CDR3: TGTGCCAGCAGTACTGGCGGCGCTAACTATGGCTACACCTTC. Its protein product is CASSTGGANYGYTF.

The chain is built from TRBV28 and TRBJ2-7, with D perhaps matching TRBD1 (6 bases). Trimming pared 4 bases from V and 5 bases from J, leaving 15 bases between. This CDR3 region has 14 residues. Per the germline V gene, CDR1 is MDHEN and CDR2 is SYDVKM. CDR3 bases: TGTGCCAGCAGTTACCCGCAGGGGTTCCACGAGCAGTACTTC. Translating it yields CASSYPQGFHEQYF. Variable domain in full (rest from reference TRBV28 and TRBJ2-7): DVKVTQSSRYLVKRTGEKVFLECVQDMDHENMFWYRQDPGLGLRLIYFSYDVKMKEKGDIPEGYSVSREKKERFSLILESASTNQTSMYLCASSYPQGFHEQYFGPGTRLTVT.

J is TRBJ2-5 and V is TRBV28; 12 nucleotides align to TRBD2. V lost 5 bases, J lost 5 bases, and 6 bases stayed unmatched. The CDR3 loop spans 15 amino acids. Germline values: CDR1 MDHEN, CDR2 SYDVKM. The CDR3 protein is CASSRRLAGAETQYF. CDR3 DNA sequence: TGTGCCAGCAGTCGACGACTAGCGGGAGCTGAGACCCAGTACTTC.

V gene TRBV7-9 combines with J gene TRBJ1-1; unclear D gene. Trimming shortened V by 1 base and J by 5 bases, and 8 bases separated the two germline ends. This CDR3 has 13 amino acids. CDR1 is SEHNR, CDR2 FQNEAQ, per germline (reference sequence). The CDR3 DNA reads TGTGCCAGCAGCTTAGTCCCCGAGACTGAAGCTTTCTTT. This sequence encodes CASSLVPETEAFF.

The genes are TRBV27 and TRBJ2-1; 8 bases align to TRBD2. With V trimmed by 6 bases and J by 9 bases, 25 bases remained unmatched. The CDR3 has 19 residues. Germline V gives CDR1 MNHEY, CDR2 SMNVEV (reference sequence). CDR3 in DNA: TGTGCCAGCAGCCCTCCCCTAGCGGGCCTACCTCCCGATGTGGGTGAGCAGTTCTTC. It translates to CASSPPLAGLPPDVGEQFF.

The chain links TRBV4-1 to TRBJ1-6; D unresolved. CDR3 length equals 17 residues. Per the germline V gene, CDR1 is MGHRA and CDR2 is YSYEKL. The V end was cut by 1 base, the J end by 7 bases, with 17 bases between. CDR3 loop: CASSQVVAATGNSPLHF. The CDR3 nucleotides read TGCGCCAGCAGCCAAGTAGTGGCAGCTACCGGAAATTCACCCCTCCACTTT.

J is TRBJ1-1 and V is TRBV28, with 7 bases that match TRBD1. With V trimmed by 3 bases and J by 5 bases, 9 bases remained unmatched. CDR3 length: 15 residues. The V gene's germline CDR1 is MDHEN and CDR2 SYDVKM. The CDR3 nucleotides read TGTGCCAGCAGTTTTTTACAGGGGCGCGTTACTGAAGCTTTCTTT. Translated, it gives CASSFLQGRVTEAFF.

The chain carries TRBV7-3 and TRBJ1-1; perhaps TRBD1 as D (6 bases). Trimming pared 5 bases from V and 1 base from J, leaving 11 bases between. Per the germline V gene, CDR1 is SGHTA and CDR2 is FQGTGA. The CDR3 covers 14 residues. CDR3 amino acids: CASSTQGPNTEAFF. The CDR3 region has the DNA TGTGCCAGCAGCACACAGGGTCCGAACACTGAAGCTTTCTTT.

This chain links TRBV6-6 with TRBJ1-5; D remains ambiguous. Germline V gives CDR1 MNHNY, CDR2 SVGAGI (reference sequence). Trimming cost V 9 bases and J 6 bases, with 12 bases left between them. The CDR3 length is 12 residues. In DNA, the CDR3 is TGTGCCAGTAGTGGGTTCAGTCAGCCCCAGCATTTT. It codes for CASSGFSQPQHF.

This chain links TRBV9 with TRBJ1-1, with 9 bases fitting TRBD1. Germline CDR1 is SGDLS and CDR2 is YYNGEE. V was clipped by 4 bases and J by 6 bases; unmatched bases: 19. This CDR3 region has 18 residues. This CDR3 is CASSISSGTGYIVAEAFF. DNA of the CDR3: TGTGCCAGCAGCATTAGCTCCGGGACAGGGTATATCGTCGCTGAAGCTTTCTTT.

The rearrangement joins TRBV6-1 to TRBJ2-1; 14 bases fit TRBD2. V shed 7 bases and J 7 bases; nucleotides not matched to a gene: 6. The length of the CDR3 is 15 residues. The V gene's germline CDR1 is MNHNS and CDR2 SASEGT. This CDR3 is CASTPGLAGVNEQFF. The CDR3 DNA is TGTGCCAGCACCCCGGGACTAGCGGGAGTTAATGAGCAGTTCTTC.

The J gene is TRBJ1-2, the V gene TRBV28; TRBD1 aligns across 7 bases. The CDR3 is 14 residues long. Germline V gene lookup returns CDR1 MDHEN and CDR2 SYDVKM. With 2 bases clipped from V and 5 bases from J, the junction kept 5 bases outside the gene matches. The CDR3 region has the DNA TGTGCCAGCAGTTTAGTAGGGGGCCCTTATGGCTACACCTTC. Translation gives CASSLVGGPYGYTF.

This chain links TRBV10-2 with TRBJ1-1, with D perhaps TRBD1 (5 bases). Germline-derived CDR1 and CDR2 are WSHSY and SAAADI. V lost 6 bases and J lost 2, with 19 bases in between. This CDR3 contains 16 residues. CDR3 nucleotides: TGCGCCAGCAGACTACACCTGACTCAGGGTAACACTGAAGCTTTCTTT. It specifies CASRLHLTQGNTEAFF.

The CDR3: CAWSEGSTNEKLFF. CDR3 bases: TGTGCCTGGAGTGAAGGATCAACTAATGAAAAACTGTTTTTT. V and J are TRBV30 and TRBJ1-4; no firm D call. The CDR3 is 14 residues long. Trimming stripped 1 base from V and 0 bases from J, with 6 bases between. Germline lookup yields CDR1 GTSNPN and CDR2 SVGIG (reference sequence).

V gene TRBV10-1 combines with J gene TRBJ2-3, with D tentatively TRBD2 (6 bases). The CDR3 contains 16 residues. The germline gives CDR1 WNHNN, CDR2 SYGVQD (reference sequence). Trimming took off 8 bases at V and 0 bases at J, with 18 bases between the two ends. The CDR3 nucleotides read TGCGCCAGCGAATTCACCCCACGGGAGAGCACAGATACGCAGTATTTT. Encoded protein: CASEFTPRESTDTQYF.

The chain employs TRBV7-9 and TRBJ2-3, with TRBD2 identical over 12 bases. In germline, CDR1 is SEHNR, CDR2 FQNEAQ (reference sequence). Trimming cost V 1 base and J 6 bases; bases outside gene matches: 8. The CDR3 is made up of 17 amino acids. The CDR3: CASSLGGLAGGLDTQYF. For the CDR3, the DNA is TGTGCCAGCAGCTTAGGGGGACTAGCGGGTGGCCTCGATACGCAGTATTTT.

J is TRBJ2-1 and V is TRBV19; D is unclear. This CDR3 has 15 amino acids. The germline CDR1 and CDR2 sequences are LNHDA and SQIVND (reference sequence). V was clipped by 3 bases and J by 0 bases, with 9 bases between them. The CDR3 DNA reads TGTGCCAGTAGTATCGACGGCAGCTCCTACAATGAGCAGTTCTTC. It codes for CASSIDGSSYNEQFF.

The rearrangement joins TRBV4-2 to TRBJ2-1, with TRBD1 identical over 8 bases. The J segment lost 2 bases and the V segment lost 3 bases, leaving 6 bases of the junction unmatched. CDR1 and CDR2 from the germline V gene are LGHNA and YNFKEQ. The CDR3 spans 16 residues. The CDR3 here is CASSQEQGAAYNEQFF. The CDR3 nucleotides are TGTGCCAGCAGCCAGGAGCAGGGGGCGGCCTACAATGAGCAGTTCTTC.

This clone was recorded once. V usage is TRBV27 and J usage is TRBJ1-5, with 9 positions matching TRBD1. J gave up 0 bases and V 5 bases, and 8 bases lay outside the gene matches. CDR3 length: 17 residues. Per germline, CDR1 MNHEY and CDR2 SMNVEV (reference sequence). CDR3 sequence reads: CASSLTTGGNSNQPQHF. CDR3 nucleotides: TGTGCCAGCAGTCTAACGACAGGGGGAAATAGCAATCAGCCCCAGCATTTT.

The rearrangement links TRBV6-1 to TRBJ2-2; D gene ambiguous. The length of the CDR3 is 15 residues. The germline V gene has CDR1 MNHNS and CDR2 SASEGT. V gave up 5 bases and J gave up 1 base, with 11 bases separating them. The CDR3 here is CASSFPGRNTGELFF. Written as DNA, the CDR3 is TGTGCCAGCAGTTTTCCCGGACGGAACACCGGGGAGCTGTTTTTT.

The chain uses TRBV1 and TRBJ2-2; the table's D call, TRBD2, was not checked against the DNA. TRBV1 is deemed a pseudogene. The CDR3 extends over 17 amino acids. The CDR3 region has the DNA TGCACCAGCAGCCACCACTACTGGGCACCCCAACACCGGGGAGCTGTTTTT. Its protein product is CTSSHHYWAPQHRGAVF.